This T cell receptor beta chain was recovered during a study of shared clonotypes between healthy human individuals. Genomic DNA per cell subset filled all wells of several immunoSEQ plates. The protocol was immunoSEQ multiplex PCR, while the TCRdb copy is restricted to in-frame clones and leaves out a portion. The table records about 1,500,000 clones, around 95% of them present only once. The V gene lost 0 bases and the J gene lost 7 bases, with 16 bases spanning the gap. The CDR3 is made up of 15 amino acids. CDR1 and CDR2 from the germline V gene are GTSNPN and SVGIG (reference sequence). This chain uses TRBV30 with TRBJ2-1; a weak D match, TRBD2 (5 bases). The sequenced sample consisted of naive CD4+ T cells sorted from blood. The sample's subset: CD45RA+ positively selected. This TCR derives from a man between 25 and 39 years old in good health. CDR3: CAWSVVAGLGNEQFF. CDR3 bases: TGTGCCTGGAGTGTAGTGGCGGGCCTGGGGAATGAGCAGTTCTTC. The complete variable domain, with remaining parts taken from reference TRBV30 and TRBJ2-1, reads SQTIHQWPATLVQPVGSPLSLECTVEGTSNPNLYWYRQAAGRGLQLLFYSVGIGQISSEVPQNLSASRPQDRQFILSSKKLLLSDSGFYLCAWSVVAGLGNEQFFGPGTRLTVL.